This T cell receptor (beta chain) stems from a study of T-cell memory formation after mild COVID-19 (dated by TCRdb to the early 2020s). Background for the entire study: TCR sequence clusters from the two donors were found to be largely donor specific. Two young, previously healthy adult volunteers made up the cohort, one male and one female. In a couple of donors, T-cell clones that expanded and contracted after mild COVID-19 were tracked by sequencing TCRalpha and TCRbeta repertoires over time. The full study reports these points: Only a couple of mild cases were covered in the study, and larger cohorts including severe cases with pre-infection samples were considered necessary. Some responding clones were found in pre-infection memory, which suggests that pre-existing cross-reactive memory T cells took part in the SARS-CoV-2 response. Contracting CD4+ clones were found mainly in CM and EM memory subsets, while CD8+ clones were enriched in EMRA. SARS-CoV-2 specificity of the second-wave clones peaking on day 37 was not confirmed. Clones that contracted from day 15 to 85 showed balanced CD4/CD8 phenotypes, whereas a second wave of clones that expanded from day 15 to 37 leaned towards CD4+.

The data were produced on an Illumina NovaSeq 6000. TCRalpha and TCRbeta cDNA libraries were constructed by 5'RACE with constant-segment primers, with sample barcodes and unique molecular identifiers being introduced. Trizol reagent was used to extract RNA from every sample. Libraries were amplified in two PCR steps, with a second sample barcode and Illumina TruSeq adapters added in the second step. Sequencing of libraries was performed on an Illumina NovaSeq with 2 x 150 bp paired-end reads. Processing in the source paper ran as follows. Demultiplexing of reads and collapsing into UMI-guided consensus sequences were performed with migec v1.2.7. Using mixcr v2.1.11, UMI consensuses were aligned to TRA and TRB V and J templates and then assembled into clonotypes. A clonotype was counted as expanded or contracted only when both edgeR and NoisET called the clonotype significant, with the noise models trained on biological replicates. For edgeR calls, the cutoffs were a false discovery rate-adjusted p below 0.01 and a log2 fold-change threshold of 1. As an exploratory analysis of dynamics, PCA with hierarchical clustering was applied to max-normalized trajectories of the 1000 most abundant clonotypes. The CD4 or CD8 phenotype of responding clones was assigned using the separately sequenced CD4+ and CD8+ repertoires. TCRdb handled the public reads itself, with Q25 trimming in fastp and clone calling in MiXCR, and kept productive beta chains. Every distinct CDR3 protein forms one entry, paired with its most common genes and DNA. The V and J calls here are based on TCRdb, not the publication. The sample table shows a few hundred thousand distinct CDR3 sequences, and about 20% are seen once. In total, the top ten clones hold around 8.4% of the sample.

This clonotype was picked up many times. There is no known antigen for this receptor. The input lacks base qualities; no much larger clone sits a single base away. Ficoll-Paque density gradient centrifugation was the method used to isolate PBMCs. CDR1 and CDR2 are drawn from the germline V gene: MNHEY, SVGAGI. The CDR3, cysteine through phenylalanine, is 16 amino acids long. The retained sequence is limited to the CDR3, 48 bases, with the frame set at the first base. Germline trimming: 2 bases from V, 6 bases from J; junction bases outside gene matches: 7. Here the chain combines TRBV6-5 and TRBJ2-1, with TRBD1 matching 10 junction bases. The sequence was collected from an adult woman who had mild COVID-19 (a few samples of this study predate the infection). The sample titles of this study are shuffled in the database, so cell type and time point are left out; the donor was told from shared clones. The sequenced material came from PBMCs or a T cell subset sorted from them (not recorded which). The CDR3 protein sequence reads: CASSYTGDRGSNEQFF. The nucleotide sequence is TGTGCCAGCAGTTACACGGGGGACAGGGGATCCAATGAGCAGTTCTTC.